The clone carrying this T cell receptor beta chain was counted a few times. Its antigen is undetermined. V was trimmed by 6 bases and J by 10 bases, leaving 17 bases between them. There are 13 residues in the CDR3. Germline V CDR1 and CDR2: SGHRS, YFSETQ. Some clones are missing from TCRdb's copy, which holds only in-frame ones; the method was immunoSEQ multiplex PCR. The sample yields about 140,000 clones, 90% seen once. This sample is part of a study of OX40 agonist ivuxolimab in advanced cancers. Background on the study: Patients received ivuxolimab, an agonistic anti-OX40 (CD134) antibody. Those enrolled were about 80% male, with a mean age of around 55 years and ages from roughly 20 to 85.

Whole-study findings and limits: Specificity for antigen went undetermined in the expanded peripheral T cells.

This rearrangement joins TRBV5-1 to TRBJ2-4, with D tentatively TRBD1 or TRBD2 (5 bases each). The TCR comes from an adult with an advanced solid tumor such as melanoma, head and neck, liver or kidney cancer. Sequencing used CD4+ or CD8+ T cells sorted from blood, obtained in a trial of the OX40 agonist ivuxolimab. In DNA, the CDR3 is TGCGCCAGCACCACGGACGACGGGGCAATTCAGTACTTC. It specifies CASTTDDGAIQYF.